The text below deals with one T cell receptor beta chain. At one of its ends the junction is not consistent with the germline gene, which may arise from a read error. This record comes from a study of blood T cells in healthy people across ages. Sample-barcoded 5' priming and a J-beta primer mix drove a second PCR of about 6 to 12 cycles. TCRdb re-called the 5' RACE reads through MiXCR, storing one row per CDR3 protein. The data show roughly 790,000 distinct CDR3 sequences, approximately 43% seen once. CDR3 length: 16 residues. The germline gives CDR1 SGHNT, CDR2 YENEEA. The source is an older woman in good health. The chain has TRBV11-3 and TRBJ2-1, with TRBD2 identical over 10 bases. Material: blood. The DNA for the CDR3 is TGTGCCGGCAGCTCCAAGACTAGCGGGCCTTACAATGAGCAGTTCTTC. It is translated as CAGSSKTSGPYNEQFF.